This T cell receptor (beta chain) was sequenced in a study of glioma-infiltrating T cells. Study findings and constraints: Very few CDR3 sequences were shared between tissue and blood. Non-neoplastic patients had below-expected tissue-blood divergence, while all gliomas exceeded expectation.

TCR alpha and beta CDR3 regions were amplified from RNA using iRepertoire nested multiplex PCR. For one-step reverse transcription and amplification, roughly 95-450 ng of tissue mRNA or PBMC total RNA was used. MiXCR, applied by TCRdb to the multiplex PCR reads, yields one record per CDR3 protein. Here the sample spans some 93,000 distinct CDR3 sequences, 35% to 45% being singletons. CDR1 and CDR2 from the germline V gene are KGHSH and LQKENI. Trimming left V 0 bases short and J 2 bases short, with 8 bases between. This CDR3 has 14 residues. This clonotype occurred many times. Its antigen remains unknown.

V and J are TRBV18 and TRBJ2-7, with D possibly matching TRBD1 (6 bases). This sequence was found in a human donor with low-grade glioma or glioblastoma, undergoing nonglioma brain surgery, or in good health (not recorded which). Sequenced sample: glioma tissue, nonneoplastic brain tissue, or PBMCs (not recorded which). The CDR3 DNA reads as TGTGCCAGCTCACCACCTACAGGGACCTACGAGCAGTACTTC. Translating it yields CASSPPTGTYEQYF.